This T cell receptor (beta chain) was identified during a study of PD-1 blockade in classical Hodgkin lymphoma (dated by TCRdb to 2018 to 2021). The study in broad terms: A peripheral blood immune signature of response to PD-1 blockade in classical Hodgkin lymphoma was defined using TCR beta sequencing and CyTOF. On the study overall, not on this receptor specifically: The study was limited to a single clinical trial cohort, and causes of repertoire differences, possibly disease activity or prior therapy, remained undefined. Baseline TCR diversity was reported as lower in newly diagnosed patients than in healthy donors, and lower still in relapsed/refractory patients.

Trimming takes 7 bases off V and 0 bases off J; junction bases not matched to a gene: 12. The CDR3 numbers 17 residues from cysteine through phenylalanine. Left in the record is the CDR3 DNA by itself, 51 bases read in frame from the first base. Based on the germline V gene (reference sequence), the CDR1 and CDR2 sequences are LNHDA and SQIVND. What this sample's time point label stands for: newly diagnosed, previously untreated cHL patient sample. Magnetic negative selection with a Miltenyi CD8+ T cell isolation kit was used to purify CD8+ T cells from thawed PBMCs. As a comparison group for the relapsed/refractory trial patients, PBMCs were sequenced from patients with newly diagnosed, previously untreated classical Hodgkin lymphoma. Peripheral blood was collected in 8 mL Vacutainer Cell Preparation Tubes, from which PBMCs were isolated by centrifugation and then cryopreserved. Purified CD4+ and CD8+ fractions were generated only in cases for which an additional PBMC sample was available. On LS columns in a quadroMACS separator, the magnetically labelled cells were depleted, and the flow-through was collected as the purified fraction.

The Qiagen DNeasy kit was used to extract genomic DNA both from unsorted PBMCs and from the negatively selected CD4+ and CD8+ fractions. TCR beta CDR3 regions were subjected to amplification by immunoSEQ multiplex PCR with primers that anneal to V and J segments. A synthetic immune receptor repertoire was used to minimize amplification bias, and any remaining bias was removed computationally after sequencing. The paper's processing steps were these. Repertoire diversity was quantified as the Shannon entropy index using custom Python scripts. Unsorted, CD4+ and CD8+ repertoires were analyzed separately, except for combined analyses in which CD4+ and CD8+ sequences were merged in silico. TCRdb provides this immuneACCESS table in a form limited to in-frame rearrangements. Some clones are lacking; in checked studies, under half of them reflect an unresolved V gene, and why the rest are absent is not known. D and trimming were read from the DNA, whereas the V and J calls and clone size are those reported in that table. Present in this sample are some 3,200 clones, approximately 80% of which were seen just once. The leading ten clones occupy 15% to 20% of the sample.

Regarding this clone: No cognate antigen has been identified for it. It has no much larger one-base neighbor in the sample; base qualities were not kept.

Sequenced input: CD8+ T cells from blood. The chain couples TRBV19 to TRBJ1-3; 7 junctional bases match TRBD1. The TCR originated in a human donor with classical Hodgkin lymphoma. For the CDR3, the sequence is CASIGRGTETSGNTIYF. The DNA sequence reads TGTGCCAGTATAGGGAGGGGGACAGAGACCTCTGGAAACACCATATATTTT.